These 3 T cell receptor beta chains originate from one sample sequenced in a study of molecular identifiers for immune sequencing clone quantification. TCRdb re-analysed the PCR reads in MiXCR, keeping a single row per CDR3 protein. The data show over 100,000 distinct CDR3 sequences, around 30% seen once. What was sequenced was naive CD8+ T cells from blood, with Jurkat cell RNA spiked in. Subset specified: FACS-sorted CD8+CD4-CCR7+CD45RA+ naive T cells. The receptors shown here come from a human donor in good health. Some libraries in this study had Jurkat cell RNA spiked in.

The chain carries TRBV13 and TRBJ2-7; 8 bases line up with TRBD2. With V trimmed by 5 bases and J by 4 bases, 7 bases remained unmatched. Germline V gene sequence: CDR1 PRHDT, CDR2 FYEKMQ (reference sequence). The CDR3 is 14 residues long. The CDR3 DNA follows: TGTGCCAGCAGCCGGGAGGGTTACCGGTACGAGCAGTACTTC. Protein product: CASSREGYRYEQYF.

Of note for this clonotype: A much bigger clone sits one base away, suggesting this may be a read error. CDR3 loop: CSTGHDSTDTRYF. The DNA of the CDR3 is TGCAGCACCGGACACGACAGCACAGATACGCGGTATTTT. The rearrangement links TRBV29-1 to TRBJ2-3; weak D call: TRBD1 (5 bases). Germline V gives CDR1 SQVTM, CDR2 ANQGSEA. This CDR3 is 13 amino acids long.

The chain joins TRBV2 to TRBJ2-7, with a possible D match to TRBD1 (5 bases). The length of the CDR3 is 12 residues. Germline V gene lookup returns CDR1 SNHLY and CDR2 FYNNEI. V gave up 6 bases and J gave up 6 bases, with 12 bases separating them. Written as DNA, the CDR3 is TGTGCCAGCAGCCTAGGGGATTTCGAGCAGTACTTC. It translates to CASSLGDFEQYF.